These T cell receptor beta chains were read from a single sample in a study of PD-L1 blockade in urothelial cancer. Data came from immunoSEQ multiplex PCR; TCRdb stores just in-frame clones and leaves some out. Seen here are 30,000 to 45,000 clones, about 93% observed once, and the top ten hold around 8%. Sequenced here: PBMCs, sampled around atezolizumab (anti-PD-L1) treatment. These receptors were taken from a man aged 65 to 85 with urothelial cancer. Both conserved end residues are part of each CDR3. Fields, in order: V gene, J gene, D gene, clone size, CDR3 DNA, CDR3 protein. The D gene is left open where the match is weak. Size is omitted from some rows. Given values are once, few, many or a class for expanded clones.

TRBV20-1	TRBJ2-5	.	.	TGCAGTGCTAGCGCGGAGACCCAGTACTTC	CSASAETQYF
TRBV7-9	TRBJ2-1	.	.	TGTGCCAGCAGCCGAGAAATCGGGGCCGGGAGCTCCTACAATGAGCAGTTCTTC	CASSREIGAGSSYNEQFF
TRBV5-4	TRBJ1-6	TRBD1	once	TGTGCCAGCAGCAGGAATTCGGACAGGGTTGCTAATTCACCCCTCCACTTT	CASSRNSDRVANSPLHF
TRBV5-5	TRBJ1-5	.	.	TGTGCCAGCAGCTTGGTCCTCGTAGGGGCAGATCGCAATCAGCCCCAGCATTTT	CASSLVLVGADRNQPQHF
TRBV7-8	TRBJ2-7	TRBD2	.	TGTGCCAGCAGCTTGGGACTAGCAACCTACGAGCAGTACTTC	CASSLGLATYEQYF
TRBV7-9	TRBJ1-2	TRBD1	.	TGTGCCAGCAGCTTAGTCGGCAGGGGGCGTGGCTACACCTTC	CASSLVGRGRGYTF
TRBV4-1	TRBJ1-1	TRBD1	.	TGCGCCAGCAGCCAAGATCGAGGGCGGGACAGGCCAGGCAACACTGAAGCTTTCTTT	CASSQDRGRDRPGNTEAFF
TRBV6-1	TRBJ1-1	TRBD1	.	TGTGCCAGCAAAAAACAGGGGGACCTGAACACTGAAGCTTTCTTT	CASKKQGDLNTEAFF
TRBV28	TRBJ1-1	TRBD1	once	TGTGCCAGCAGTCCAGGGGGCCGGAACACTGAAGCTTTCTTT	CASSPGGRNTEAFF
TRBV11-2	TRBJ2-7	.	.	TGTGCCAGCAGCTTCTTACTGAATCAGGGAGAGCAGTACTTC	CASSFLLNQGEQYF
TRBV6-4	TRBJ1-2	.	.	TGTGCCAGCAGTTACCAACCGGGGGAGATTGATGGCTACACCTTC	CASSYQPGEIDGYTF
TRBV6-5	TRBJ2-5	TRBD1	.	TGTGCCACCCAACCCCCAGGGGGTCGAGAGACCCAGTACTTC	CATQPPGGRETQYF
TRBV10-2	TRBJ2-5	TRBD2	.	TGCGCCAGCAGATTACGACTAGCGGGAGAGTCAGAGACCCAGTACTTC	CASRLRLAGESETQYF
TRBV28	TRBJ1-2	.	.	TGTGCCAGCAGTCCGGGGGACTATGGCTACACCTTC	CASSPGDYGYTF
TRBV2	TRBJ1-5	.	.	TGTGCCAGCACCCTATACTCCAATCAGCCCCAGCATTTT	CASTLYSNQPQHF
TRBV11-2	TRBJ1-5	.	.	TGTGCCAGCAGCTTCCCGGGGTCGGGAGGGGGAAGGGATCAGCCCCAGCATTTT	CASSFPGSGGGRDQPQHF
TRBV19	TRBJ2-7	.	.	TGTGCCAGTAGTACCCCCAGGGGTTACGAGCAGTACTTC	CASSTPRGYEQYF
TRBV5-6	TRBJ2-1	TRBD1	.	TGTGCCAGCAGCTCTGACAGGGGGGGGCGAAATGAGCAGTTCTTC	CASSSDRGGRNEQFF
TRBV5-5	TRBJ2-7	TRBD1	.	TGTGCCAGCAGCACGGATGGACAGGGGACCTACGAGCAGTACTTC	CASSTDGQGTYEQYF
TRBV28	TRBJ2-3	.	.	TGTGCCAGCAGTTCCCATCTGGCGGGTGCTAGCACAGATACGCAGTATTTT	CASSSHLAGASTDTQYF
TRBV5-1	TRBJ2-2	.	.	TGCGCCAGCAGCTTGCCCCCGATCAGGGCTCCCGGGGAGCTGTTTTTT	CASSLPPIRAPGELFF
TRBV5-1	TRBJ2-2	.	.	TGCGCCAGCAGCCCGGACGGGAGCACCGGGGAGCTGTTTTTT	CASSPDGSTGELFF
TRBV5-4	TRBJ2-2	TRBD2	once	TGTGCCAGCAGCTTAAATTTCGCGGGAGTGGCCGGGGAGCTGTTTTTT	CASSLNFAGVAGELFF
TRBV28	TRBJ2-5	TRBD1	.	TGTGCCAGCAGCTCACTTAAAACCGGGACAGGAATAAGGGTCCCAAGGGAGACCCAGTACTTC	CASSSLKTGTGIRVPRETQYF
TRBV5-1	TRBJ2-7	TRBD1	.	TGCGCCAGCAGCTCCGGGGACAGAGAGCAGTACTTC	CASSSGDREQYF